This TCR beta chain was identified during a study of cytomegalovirus exposure and HLA in healthy donors. Overall study context: Among roughly 180 million T cells, an earlier analysis found around 100 million unique TCR beta sequences. In terms of ancestry, the Caucasian-associated cluster contained about four fifths of the 398 genotyped donors. General study points: Common viral pathogens were later found to be apparently linked to several of the most significant clusters. Information on immune exposure was restricted to one variable (CMV serostatus).

PCR amplification relied on 60 Vbeta primers (plus 13 Jbeta primers). Generated by immunoSEQ multiplex PCR, the TCRdb table keeps only in-frame clones and is missing some. The sample has 150,000 to 200,000 clones, 77% seen once. About this clone: Its antigen is undetermined.

CDR3 length: 16 amino acids. Germline CDR1 MGHDK, CDR2 SYGVNS. Trimming pared 2 bases from V and 0 bases from J, leaving 11 bases between. The V call is TRBV25-1, the J call TRBJ2-4; D is perhaps TRBD2 (5 bases). Sequencing used PBMCs. This clonotype originated in a woman in her thirties in good health and CMV-seronegative. CDR3 region: CASSEGGFGAKNIQYF. The CDR3 region has the DNA TGTGCCAGCAGTGAAGGCGGGTTCGGAGCCAAAAACATTCAGTACTTC.